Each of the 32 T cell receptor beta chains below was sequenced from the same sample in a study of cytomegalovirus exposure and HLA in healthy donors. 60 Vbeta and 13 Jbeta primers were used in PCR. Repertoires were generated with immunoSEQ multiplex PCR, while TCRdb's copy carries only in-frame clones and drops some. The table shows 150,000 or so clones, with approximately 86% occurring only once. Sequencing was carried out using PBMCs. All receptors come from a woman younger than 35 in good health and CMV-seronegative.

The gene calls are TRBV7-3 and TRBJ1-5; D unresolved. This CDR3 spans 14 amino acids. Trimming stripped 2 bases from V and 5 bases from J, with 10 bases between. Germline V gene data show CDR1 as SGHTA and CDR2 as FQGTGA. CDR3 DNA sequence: TGTGCCAGCAGCTTATGTGACGGGGATCAGCCCCAGCATTTT. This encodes CASSLCDGDQPQHF.

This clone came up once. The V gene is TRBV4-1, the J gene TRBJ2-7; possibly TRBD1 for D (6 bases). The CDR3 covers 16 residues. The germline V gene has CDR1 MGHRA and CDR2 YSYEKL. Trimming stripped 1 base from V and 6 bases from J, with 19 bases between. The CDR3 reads CASSQVLLQGSSEQYF. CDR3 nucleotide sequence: TGCGCCAGCAGCCAAGTTTTATTACAGGGAAGTAGCGAGCAGTACTTC.

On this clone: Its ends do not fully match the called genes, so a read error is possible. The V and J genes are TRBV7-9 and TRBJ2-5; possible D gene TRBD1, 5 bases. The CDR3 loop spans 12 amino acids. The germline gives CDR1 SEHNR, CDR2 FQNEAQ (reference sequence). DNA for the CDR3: TGTTCCAGCAGCCTGGACATTGGGACCCAGTACTTC. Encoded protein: CSSSLDIGTQYF.

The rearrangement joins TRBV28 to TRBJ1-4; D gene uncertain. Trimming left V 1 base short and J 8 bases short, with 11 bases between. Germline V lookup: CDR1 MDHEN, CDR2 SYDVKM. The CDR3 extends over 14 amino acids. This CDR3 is CASSLSGKREKLFF. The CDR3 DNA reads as TGTGCCAGCAGTTTATCCGGGAAAAGGGAAAAACTGTTTTTT.

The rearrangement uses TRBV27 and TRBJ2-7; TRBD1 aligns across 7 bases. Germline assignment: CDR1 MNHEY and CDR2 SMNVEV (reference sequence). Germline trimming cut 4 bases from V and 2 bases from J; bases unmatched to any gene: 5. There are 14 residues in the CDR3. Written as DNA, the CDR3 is TGTGCCAGCAGTTCTTGGGACAGAGCCTACGAGCAGTACTTC. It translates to CASSSWDRAYEQYF.

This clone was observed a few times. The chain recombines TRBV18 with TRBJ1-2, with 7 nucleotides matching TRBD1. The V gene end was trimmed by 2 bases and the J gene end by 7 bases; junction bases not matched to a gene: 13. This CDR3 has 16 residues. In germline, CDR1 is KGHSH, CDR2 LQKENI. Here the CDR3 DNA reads TGTGCCAGCTCACCAGTGGGACAGCCATACGCGGGTGGCTACACCTTC. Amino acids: CASSPVGQPYAGGYTF.

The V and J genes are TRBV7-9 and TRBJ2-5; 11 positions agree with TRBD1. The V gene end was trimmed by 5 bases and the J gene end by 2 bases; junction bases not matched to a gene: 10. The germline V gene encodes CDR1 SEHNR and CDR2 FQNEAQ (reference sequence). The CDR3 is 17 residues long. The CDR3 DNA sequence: TGTGCCAGCAGCCCGGACAGGGGGCCCCACACGCAAGAGACCCAGTACTTC. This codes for CASSPDRGPHTQETQYF.

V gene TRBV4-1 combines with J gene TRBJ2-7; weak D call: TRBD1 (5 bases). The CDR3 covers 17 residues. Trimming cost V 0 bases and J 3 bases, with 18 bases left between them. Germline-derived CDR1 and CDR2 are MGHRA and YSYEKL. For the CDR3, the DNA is TGCGCCAGCAGCCAAGAAGGGGCGGACATAGGGAACTACGAGCAGTACTTC. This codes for CASSQEGADIGNYEQYF.

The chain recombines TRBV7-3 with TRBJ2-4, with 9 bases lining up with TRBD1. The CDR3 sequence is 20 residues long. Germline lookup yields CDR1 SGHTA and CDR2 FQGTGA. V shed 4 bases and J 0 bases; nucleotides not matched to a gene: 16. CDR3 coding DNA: TGTGCCAGCAGCTCGACCGCGGGGGACAGGGAGAAGGAAGCCAAAAACATTCAGTACTTC. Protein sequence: CASSSTAGDREKEAKNIQYF.

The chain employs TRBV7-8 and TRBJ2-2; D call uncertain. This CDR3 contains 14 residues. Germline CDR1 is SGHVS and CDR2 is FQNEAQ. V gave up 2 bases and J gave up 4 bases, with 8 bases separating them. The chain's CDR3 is CASSLIGSTGELFF. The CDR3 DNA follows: TGTGCCAGCAGCTTAATCGGTTCCACCGGGGAGCTGTTTTTT.

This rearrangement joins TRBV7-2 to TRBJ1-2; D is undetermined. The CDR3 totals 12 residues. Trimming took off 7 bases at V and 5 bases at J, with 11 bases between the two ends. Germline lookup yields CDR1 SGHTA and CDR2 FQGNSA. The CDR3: CASTPQAYGYTF. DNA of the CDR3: TGTGCCAGCACCCCCCAGGCATATGGCTACACCTTC.

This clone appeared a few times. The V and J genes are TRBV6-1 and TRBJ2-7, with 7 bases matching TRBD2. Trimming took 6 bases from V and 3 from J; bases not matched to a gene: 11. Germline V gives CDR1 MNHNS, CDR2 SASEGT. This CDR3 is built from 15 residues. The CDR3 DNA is TGTGCCAGCAGGGAGCGGGGCGAAGAGGGCTACGAGCAGTACTTC. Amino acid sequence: CASRERGEEGYEQYF.

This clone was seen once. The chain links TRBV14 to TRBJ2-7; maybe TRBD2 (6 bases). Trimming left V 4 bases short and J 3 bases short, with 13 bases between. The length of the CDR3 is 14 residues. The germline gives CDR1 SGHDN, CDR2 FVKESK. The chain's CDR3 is CASSPASGYYEQYF. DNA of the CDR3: TGTGCCAGCAGCCCAGCCAGCGGGTACTACGAGCAGTACTTC.

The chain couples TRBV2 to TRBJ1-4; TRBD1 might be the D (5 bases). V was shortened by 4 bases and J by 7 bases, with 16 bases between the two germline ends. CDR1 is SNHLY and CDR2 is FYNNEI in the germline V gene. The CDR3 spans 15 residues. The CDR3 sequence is CASSVNLPGGEKLFF. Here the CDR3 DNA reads TGTGCCAGCAGTGTCAATCTGCCGGGGGGTGAAAAACTGTTTTTT.

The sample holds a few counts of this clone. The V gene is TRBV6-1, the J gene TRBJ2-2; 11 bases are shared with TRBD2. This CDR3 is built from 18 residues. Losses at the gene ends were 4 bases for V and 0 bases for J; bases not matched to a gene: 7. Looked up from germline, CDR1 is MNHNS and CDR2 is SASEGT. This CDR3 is CASSGPSGRFANTGELFF. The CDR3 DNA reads TGTGCCAGCAGTGGGCCTAGCGGGAGGTTCGCGAACACCGGGGAGCTGTTTTTT.

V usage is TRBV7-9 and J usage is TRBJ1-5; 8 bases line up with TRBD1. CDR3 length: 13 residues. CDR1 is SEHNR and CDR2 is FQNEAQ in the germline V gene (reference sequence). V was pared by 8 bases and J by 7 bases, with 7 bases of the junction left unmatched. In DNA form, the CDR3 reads TGTGCCAGCGGGGGGACAGGCGTCCAGCCCCAGCATTTT. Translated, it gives CASGGTGVQPQHF. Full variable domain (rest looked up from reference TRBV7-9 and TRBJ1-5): DTGVSQNPRHKITKRGQNVTFRCDPISEHNRLYWYRQTLGQGPEFLTYFQNEAQLEKSRLLSDRFSAERPKGSFSTLEIQRTEQGDSAMYLCASGGTGVQPQHFGDGTRLSIL.

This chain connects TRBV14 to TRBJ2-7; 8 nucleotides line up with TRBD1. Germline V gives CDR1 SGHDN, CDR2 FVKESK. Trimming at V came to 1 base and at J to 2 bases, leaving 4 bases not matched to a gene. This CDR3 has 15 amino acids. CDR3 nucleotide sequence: TGTGCCAGCAGCCAAGGGACAGGGCCAACCTACGAGCAGTACTTC. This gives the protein CASSQGTGPTYEQYF. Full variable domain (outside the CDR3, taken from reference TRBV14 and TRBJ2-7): EAGVTQFPSHSVIEKGQTVTLRCDPISGHDNLYWYRRVMGKEIKFLLHFVKESKQDESGMPNNRFLAERTGGTYSTLKVQPAELEDSGVYFCASSQGTGPTYEQYFGPGTRLTVT.

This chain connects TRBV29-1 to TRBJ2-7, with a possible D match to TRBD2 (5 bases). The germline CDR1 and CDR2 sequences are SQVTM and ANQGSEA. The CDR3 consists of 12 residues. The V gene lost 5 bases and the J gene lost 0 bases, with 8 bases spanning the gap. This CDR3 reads CSVSSYSYEQYF. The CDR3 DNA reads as TGCAGCGTTTCTAGCTACTCCTACGAGCAGTACTTC.

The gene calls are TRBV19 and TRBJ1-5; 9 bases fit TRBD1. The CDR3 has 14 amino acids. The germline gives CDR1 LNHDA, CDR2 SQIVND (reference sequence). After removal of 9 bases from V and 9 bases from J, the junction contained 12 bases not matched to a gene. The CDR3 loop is CASKTGGIGGPQHF. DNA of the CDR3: TGTGCCAGCAAGACAGGGGGAATAGGTGGGCCCCAGCATTTT.

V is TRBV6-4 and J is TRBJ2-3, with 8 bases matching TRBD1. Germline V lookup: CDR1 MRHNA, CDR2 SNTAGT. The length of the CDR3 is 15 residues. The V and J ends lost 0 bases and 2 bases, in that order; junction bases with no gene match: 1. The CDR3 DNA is TGTGCCAGCAGTGACTCGGACAGGGCCACAGATACGCAGTATTTT. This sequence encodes CASSDSDRATDTQYF.

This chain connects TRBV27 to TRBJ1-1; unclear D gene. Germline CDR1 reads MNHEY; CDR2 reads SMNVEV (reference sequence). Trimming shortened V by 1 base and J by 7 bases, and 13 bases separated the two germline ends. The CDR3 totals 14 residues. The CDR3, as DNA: TGTGCCAGCAGTTTATTTGATGGCGGGTTTGAAGCTTTCTTT. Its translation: CASSLFDGGFEAFF.

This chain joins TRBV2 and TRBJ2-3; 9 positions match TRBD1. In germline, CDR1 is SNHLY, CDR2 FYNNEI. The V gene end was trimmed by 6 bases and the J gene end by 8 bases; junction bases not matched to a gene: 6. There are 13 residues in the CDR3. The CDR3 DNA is TGTGCCAGCAGCCCCGGGACAGGGAGTACGCAGTATTTT. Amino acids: CASSPGTGSTQYF.

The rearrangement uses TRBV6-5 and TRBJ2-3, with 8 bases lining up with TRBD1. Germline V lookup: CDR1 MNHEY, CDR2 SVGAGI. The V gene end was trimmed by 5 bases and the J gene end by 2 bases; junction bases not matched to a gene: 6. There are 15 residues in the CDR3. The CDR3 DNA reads TGTGCCAGCAGTCTTCAGGGGGCATTCACAGATACGCAGTATTTT. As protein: CASSLQGAFTDTQYF.

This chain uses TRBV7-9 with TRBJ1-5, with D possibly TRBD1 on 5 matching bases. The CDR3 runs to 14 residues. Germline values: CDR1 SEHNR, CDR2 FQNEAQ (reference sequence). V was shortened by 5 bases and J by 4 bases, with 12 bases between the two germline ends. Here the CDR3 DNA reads TGTGCCAGCAGCGCCCCGGGGGGGAATCAGCCCCAGCATTTT. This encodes CASSAPGGNQPQHF.

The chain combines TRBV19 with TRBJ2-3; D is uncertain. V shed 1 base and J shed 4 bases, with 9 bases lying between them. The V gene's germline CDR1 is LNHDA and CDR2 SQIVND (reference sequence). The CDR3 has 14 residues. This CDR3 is CASSIGDPPDTQYF. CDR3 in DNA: TGTGCCAGTAGTATAGGAGATCCCCCAGATACGCAGTATTTT.

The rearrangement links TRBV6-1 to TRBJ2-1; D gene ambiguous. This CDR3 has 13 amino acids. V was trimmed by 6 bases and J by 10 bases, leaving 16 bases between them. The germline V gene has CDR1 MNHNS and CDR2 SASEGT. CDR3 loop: CASSDAPSGEQFF. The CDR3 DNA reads TGTGCCAGCAGCGATGCCCCTAGTGGCGAGCAGTTCTTC.

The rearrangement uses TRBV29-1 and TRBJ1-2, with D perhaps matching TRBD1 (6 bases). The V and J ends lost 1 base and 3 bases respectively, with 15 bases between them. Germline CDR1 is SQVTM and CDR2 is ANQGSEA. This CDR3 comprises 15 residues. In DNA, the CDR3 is TGCAGCGTTGAAGCGGGGGGGGGCCGGGACTATGGCTACACCTTC. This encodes CSVEAGGGRDYGYTF.

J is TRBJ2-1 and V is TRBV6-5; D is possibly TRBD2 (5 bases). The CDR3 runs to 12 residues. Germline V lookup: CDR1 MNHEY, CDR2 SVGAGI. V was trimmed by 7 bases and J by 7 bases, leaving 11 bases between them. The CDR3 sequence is CASTNPGNEQFF. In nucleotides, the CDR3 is TGTGCCAGCACCAACCCGGGGAATGAGCAGTTCTTC.

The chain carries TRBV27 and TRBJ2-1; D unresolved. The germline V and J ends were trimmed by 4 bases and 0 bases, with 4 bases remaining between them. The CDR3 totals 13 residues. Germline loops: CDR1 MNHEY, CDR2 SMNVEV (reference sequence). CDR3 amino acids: CASSSISYNEQFF. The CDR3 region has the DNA TGTGCCAGCAGTTCCATCTCCTACAATGAGCAGTTCTTC.

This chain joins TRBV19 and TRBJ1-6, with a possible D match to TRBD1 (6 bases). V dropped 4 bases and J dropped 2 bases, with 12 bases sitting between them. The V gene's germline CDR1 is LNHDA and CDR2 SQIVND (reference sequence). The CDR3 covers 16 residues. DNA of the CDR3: TGTGCCAGTAGTACGAGCCCAGGGGCCTATAATTCACCCCTCCACTTT. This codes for CASSTSPGAYNSPLHF.

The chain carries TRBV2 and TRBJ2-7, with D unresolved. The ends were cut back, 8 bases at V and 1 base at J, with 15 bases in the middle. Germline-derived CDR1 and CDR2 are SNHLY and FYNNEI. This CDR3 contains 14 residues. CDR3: CASLPETISYEQYF. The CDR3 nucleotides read TGTGCCAGCCTCCCAGAAACCATTTCCTACGAGCAGTACTTC.

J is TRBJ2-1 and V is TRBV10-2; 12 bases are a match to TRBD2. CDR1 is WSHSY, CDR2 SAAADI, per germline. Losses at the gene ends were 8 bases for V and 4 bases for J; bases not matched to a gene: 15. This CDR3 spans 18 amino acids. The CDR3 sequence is CASSLAGGWGEAYNEQFF. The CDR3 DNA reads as TGCGCCAGCTCACTAGCGGGAGGATGGGGTGAAGCTTACAATGAGCAGTTCTTC.